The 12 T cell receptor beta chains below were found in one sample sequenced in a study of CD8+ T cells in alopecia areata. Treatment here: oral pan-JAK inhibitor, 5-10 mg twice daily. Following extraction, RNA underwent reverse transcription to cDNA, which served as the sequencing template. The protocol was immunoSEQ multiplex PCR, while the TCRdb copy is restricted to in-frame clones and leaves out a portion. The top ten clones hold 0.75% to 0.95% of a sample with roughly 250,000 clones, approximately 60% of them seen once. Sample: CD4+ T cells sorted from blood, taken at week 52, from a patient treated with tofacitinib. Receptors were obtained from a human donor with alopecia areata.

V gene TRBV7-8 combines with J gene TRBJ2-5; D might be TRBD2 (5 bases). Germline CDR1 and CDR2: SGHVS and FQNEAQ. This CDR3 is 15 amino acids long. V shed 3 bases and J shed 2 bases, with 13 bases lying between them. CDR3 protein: CASSFGSAAQETQYF. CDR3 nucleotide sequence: TGTGCCAGCAGCTTCGGTAGCGCCGCGCAAGAGACCCAGTACTTC.

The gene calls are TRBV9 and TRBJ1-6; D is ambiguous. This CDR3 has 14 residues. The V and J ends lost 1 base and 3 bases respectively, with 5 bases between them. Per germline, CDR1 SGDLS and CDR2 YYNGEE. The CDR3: CASSVKNYNSPLHF. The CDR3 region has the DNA TGTGCCAGCAGCGTAAAGAACTATAATTCACCCCTCCACTTT. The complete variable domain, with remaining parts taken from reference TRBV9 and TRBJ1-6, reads DSGVTQTPKHLITATGQRVTLRCSPRSGDLSVYWYQQSLDQGLQFLIQYYNGEERAKGNILERFSAQQFPDLHSELNLSSLELGDSALYFCASSVKNYNSPLHFGNGTRLTVT.

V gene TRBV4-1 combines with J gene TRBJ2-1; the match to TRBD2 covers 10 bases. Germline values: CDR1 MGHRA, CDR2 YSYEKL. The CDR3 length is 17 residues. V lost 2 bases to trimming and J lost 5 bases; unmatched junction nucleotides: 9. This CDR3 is CASSQPLLAGRNNEQFF. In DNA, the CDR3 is TGCGCCAGCAGCCAACCCCTACTAGCGGGGCGAAACAATGAGCAGTTCTTC.

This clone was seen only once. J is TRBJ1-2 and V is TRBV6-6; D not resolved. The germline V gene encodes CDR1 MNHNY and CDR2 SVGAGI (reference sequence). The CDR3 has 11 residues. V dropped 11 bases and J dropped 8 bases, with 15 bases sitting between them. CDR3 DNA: TGTGCCTGCGAGGCTGGAGGGGGCTACACCTTC. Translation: CACEAGGGYTF.

The CDR3 here is CTSSQNTSNEQFF. CDR3 nucleotides: TGCACCAGCAGCCAAAATACCTCCAATGAGCAGTTCTTC. V and J are TRBV1 and TRBJ2-1. TRBV1 represents a pseudogene. The CDR3 is made up of 13 amino acids.

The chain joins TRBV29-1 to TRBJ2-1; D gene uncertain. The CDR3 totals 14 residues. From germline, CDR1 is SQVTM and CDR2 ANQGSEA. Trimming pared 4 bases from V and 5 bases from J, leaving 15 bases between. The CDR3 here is CSVAGGPSNNEQFF. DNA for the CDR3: TGCAGCGTTGCCGGCGGACCATCCAACAATGAGCAGTTCTTC.

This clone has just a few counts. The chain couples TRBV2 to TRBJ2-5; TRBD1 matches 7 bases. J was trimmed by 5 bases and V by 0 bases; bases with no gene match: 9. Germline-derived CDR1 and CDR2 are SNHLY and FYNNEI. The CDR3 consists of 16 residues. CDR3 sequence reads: CASSEAGTGAVETQYF. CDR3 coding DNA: TGTGCCAGCAGTGAAGCCGGTACAGGGGCAGTGGAGACCCAGTACTTC.

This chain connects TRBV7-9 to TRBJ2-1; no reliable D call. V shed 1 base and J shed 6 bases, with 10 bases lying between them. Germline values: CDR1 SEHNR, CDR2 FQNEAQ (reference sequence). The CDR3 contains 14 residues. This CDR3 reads CASSLDLIGNEQFF. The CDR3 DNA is TGTGCCAGCAGCTTAGACCTAATTGGCAATGAGCAGTTCTTC.

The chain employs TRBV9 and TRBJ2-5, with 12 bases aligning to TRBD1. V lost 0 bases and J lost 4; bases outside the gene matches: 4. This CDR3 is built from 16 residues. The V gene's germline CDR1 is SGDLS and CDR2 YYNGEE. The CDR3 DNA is TGTGCCAGCAGCGTAGCGGGACAGGGGGCCGCAGAGACCCAGTACTTC. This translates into CASSVAGQGAAETQYF.

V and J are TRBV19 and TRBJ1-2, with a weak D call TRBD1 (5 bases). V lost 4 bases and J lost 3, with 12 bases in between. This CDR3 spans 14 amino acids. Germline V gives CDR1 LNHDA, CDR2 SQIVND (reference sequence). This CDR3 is CASSRRDGYYGYTF. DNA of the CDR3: TGTGCCAGTAGTAGGCGGGACGGCTACTATGGCTACACCTTC.

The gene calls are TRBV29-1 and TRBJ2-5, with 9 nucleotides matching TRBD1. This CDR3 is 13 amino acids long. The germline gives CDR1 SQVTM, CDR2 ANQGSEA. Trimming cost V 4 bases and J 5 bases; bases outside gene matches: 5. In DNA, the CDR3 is TGCAGCGTTGGTTACAGGGGGCAGGAGACCCAGTACTTC. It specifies CSVGYRGQETQYF. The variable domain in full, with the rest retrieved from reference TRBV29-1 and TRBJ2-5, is SAVISQKPSRDICQRGTSLTIQCQVDSQVTMMFWYRQQPGQSLTLIATANQGSEATYESGFVIDKFPISRPNLTFSTLTVSNMSPEDSSIYLCSVGYRGQETQYFGPGTRLLVL.

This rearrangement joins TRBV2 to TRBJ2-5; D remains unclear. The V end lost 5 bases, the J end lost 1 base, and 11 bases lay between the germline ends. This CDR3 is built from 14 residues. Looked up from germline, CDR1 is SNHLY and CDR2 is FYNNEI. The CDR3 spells CASSNWTFQETQYF. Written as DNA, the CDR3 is TGTGCCAGCAGTAATTGGACGTTCCAAGAGACCCAGTACTTC.